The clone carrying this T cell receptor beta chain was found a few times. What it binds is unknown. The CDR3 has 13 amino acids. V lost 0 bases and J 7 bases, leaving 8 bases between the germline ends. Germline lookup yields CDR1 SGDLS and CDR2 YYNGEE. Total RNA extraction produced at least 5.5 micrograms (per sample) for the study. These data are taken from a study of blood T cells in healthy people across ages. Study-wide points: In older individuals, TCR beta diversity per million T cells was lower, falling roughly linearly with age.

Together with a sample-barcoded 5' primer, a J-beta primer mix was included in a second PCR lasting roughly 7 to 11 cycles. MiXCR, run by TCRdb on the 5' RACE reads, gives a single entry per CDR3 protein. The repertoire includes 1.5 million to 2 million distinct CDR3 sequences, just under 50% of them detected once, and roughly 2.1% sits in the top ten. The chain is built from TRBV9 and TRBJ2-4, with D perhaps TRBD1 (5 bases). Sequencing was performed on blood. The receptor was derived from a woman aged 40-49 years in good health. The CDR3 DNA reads TGTGCCAGCAGCGTAGCGACAGACAACATTCAGTACTTC. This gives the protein CASSVATDNIQYF.